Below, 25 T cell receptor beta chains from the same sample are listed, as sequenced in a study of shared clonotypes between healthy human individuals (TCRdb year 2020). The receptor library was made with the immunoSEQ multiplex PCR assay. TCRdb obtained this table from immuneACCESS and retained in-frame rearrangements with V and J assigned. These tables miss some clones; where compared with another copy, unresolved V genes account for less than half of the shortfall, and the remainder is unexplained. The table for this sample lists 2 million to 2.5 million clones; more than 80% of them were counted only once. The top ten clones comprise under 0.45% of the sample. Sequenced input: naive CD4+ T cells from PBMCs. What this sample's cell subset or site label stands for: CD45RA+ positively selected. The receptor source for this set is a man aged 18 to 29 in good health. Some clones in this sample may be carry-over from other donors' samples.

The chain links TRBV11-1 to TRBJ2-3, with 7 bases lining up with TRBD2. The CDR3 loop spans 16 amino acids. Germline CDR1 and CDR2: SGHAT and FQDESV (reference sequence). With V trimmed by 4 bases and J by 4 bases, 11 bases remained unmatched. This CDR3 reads CASSSPVSSGSDTQYF. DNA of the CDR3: TGTGCCAGCAGCTCACCCGTCTCTAGCGGATCAGATACGCAGTATTTT.

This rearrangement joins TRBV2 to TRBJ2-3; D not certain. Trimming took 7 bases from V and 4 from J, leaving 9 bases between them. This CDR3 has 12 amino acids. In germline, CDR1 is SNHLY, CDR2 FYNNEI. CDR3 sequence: CASIERADTQYF. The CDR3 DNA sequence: TGTGCCAGCATCGAGCGTGCAGATACGCAGTATTTT.

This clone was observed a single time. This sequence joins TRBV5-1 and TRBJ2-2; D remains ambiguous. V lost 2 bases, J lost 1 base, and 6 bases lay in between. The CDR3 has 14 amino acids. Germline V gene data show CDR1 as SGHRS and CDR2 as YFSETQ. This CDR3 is CASSFRVNTGELFF. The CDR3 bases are TGCGCCAGCAGCTTTCGGGTGAACACCGGGGAGCTGTTTTTT.

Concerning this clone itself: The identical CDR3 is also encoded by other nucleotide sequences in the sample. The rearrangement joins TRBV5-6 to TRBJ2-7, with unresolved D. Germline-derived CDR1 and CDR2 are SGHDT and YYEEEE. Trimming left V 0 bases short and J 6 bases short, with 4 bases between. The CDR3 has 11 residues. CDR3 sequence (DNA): TGTGCCAGCAGCTTGGGCACCGAGCAGTACTTC. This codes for CASSLGTEQYF.

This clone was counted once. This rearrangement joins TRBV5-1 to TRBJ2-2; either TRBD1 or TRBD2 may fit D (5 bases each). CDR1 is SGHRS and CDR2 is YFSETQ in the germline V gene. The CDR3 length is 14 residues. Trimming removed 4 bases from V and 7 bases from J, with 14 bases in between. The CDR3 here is CASSPGTAGGELFF. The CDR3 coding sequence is TGCGCCAGCAGCCCAGGGACCGCGGGCGGGGAGCTGTTTTTT.

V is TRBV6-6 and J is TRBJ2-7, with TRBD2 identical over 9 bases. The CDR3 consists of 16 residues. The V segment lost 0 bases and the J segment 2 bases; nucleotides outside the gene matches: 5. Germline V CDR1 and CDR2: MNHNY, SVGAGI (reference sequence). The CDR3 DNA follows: TGTGCCAGCAGTTACTCCCCTAGCGGGGTAACCTACGAGCAGTACTTC. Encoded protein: CASSYSPSGVTYEQYF.

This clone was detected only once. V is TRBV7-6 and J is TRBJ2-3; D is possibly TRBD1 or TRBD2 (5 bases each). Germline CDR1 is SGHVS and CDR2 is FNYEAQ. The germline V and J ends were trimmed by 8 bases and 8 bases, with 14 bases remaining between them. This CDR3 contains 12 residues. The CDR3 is CASQGVGTTQYF. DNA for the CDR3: TGTGCCAGCCAAGGGGTCGGGACTACGCAGTATTTT. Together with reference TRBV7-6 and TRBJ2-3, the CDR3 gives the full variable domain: GAGVSQSPRYKVTKRGQDVALRCDPISGHVSLYWYRQALGQGPEFLTYFNYEAQQDKSGLPNDRFSAERPEGSISTLTIQRTEQRDSAMYRCASQGVGTTQYFGPGTRLTVL.

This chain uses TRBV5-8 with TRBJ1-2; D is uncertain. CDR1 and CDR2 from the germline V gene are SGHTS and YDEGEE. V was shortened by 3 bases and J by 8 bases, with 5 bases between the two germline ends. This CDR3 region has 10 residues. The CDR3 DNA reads TGTGCCAGCAGCTGGGGAGGCTACACCTTC. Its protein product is CASSWGGYTF.

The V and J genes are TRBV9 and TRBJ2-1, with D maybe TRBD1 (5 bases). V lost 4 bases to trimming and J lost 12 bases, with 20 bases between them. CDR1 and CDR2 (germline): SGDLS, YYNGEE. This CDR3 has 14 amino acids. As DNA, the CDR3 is TGTGCCAGCAGCCCAGAGGCAGGGCGTACGCGGCAGTTCTTC. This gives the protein CASSPEAGRTRQFF.

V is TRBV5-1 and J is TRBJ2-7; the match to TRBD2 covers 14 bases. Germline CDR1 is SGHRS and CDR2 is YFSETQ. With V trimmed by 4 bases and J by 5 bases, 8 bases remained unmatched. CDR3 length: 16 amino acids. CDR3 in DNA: TGCGCCAGCAGCGCCCCCGGACTAGCGGGAGGCAACGAGCAGTACTTC. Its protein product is CASSAPGLAGGNEQYF.

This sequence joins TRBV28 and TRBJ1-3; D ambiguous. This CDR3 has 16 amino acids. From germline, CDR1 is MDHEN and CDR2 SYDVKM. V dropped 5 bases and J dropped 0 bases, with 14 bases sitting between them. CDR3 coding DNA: TGTGCCAGCAGTCCCTCGGGCGGAAACTCTGGAAACACCATATATTTT. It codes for CASSPSGGNSGNTIYF. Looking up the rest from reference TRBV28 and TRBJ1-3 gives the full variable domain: DVKVTQSSRYLVKRTGEKVFLECVQDMDHENMFWYRQDPGLGLRLIYFSYDVKMKEKGDIPEGYSVSREKKERFSLILESASTNQTSMYLCASSPSGGNSGNTIYFGEGSWLTVV.

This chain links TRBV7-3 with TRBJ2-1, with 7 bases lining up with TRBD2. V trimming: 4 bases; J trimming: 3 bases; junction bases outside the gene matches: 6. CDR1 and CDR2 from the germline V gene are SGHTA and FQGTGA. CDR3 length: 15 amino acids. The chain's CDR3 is CASSSLASGYNEQFF. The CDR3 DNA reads TGTGCCAGCAGCTCACTAGCGAGTGGCTACAATGAGCAGTTCTTC.

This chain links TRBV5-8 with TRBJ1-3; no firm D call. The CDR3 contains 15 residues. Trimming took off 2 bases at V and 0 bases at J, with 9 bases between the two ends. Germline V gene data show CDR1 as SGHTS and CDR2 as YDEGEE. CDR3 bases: TGTGCCAGCAGCTTTGCAAGAAGCTCTGGAAACACCATATATTTT. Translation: CASSFARSSGNTIYF.

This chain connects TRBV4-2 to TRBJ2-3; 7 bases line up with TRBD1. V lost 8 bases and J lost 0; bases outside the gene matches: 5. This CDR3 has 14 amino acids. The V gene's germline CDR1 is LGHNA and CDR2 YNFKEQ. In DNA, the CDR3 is TGTGCCAGCCGCCCGGACAGGAGCACAGATACGCAGTATTTT. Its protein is CASRPDRSTDTQYF.

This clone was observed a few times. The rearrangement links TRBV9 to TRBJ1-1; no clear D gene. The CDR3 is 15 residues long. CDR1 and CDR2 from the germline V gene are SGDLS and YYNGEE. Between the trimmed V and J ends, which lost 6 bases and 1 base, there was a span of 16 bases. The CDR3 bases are TGTGCCAGCACACCGACGGGGTTTGGGAACACTGAAGCTTTCTTT. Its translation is CASTPTGFGNTEAFF.

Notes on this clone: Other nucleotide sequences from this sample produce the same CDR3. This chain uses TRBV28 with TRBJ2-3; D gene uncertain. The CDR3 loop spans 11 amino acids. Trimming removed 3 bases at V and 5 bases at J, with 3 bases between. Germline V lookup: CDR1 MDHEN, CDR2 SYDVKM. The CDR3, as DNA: TGTGCCAGCAGTTTTGAAGATACGCAGTATTTT. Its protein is CASSFEDTQYF. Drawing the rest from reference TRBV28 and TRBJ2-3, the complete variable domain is DVKVTQSSRYLVKRTGEKVFLECVQDMDHENMFWYRQDPGLGLRLIYFSYDVKMKEKGDIPEGYSVSREKKERFSLILESASTNQTSMYLCASSFEDTQYFGPGTRLTVL.

CDR3 in DNA: TGTGCCAGCAGCCAAGGATGGGGATTCAACGAAAAACTGTTTTTT. It codes for CASSQGWGFNEKLFF. The chain is built from TRBV14 and TRBJ1-4; D is undetermined. Germline CDR1 and CDR2: SGHDN and FVKESK. The length of the CDR3 is 15 residues. V gave up 1 base and J gave up 8 bases, with 14 bases separating them.

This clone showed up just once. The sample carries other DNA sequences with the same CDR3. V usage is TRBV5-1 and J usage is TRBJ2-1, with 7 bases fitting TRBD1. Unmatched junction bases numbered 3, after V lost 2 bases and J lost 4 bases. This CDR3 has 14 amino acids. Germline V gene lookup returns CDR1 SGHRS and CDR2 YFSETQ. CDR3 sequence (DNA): TGCGCCAGCAGCTTAGGGGGCGTTTACAATGAGCAGTTCTTC. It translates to CASSLGGVYNEQFF.

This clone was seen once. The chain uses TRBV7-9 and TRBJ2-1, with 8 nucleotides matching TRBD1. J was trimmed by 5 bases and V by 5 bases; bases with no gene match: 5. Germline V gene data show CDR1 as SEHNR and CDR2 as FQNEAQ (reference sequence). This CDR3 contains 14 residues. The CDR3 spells CASSAQGVNNEQFF. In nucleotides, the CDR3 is TGTGCCAGCAGCGCACAGGGGGTCAACAATGAGCAGTTCTTC.

The DNA of the CDR3 is TGTGCCAGCAGCATGCGCCTCCAGGGGGGACACACTGAAGCTTTCTTT. Amino acid sequence: CASSMRLQGGHTEAFF. The chain joins TRBV9 to TRBJ1-1; 7 nucleotides align to TRBD1. The CDR3 extends over 16 amino acids. Per the germline V gene, CDR1 is SGDLS and CDR2 is YYNGEE. Trimming took 4 bases from V and 3 from J; bases not matched to a gene: 12.

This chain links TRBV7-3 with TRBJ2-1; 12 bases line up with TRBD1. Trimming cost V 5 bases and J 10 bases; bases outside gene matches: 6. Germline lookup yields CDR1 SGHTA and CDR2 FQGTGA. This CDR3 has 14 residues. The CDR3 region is CASSQGDRGQEQFF. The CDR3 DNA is TGTGCCAGCAGCCAAGGGGACAGGGGGCAGGAGCAGTTCTTC.

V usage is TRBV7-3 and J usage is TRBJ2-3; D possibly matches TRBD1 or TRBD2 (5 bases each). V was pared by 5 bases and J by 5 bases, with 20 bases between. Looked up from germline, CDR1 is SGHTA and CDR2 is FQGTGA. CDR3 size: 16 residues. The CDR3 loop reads CASSNAPGGTGDTQYF. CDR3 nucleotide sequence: TGTGCCAGCAGCAACGCACCGGGTGGGACGGGAGATACGCAGTATTTT.

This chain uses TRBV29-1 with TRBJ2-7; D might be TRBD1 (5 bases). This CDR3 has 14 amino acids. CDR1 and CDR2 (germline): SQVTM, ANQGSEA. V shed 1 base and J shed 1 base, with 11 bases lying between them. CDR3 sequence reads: CSVEVRQGSYEQYF. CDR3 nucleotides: TGCAGCGTTGAAGTTCGGCAGGGTTCCTACGAGCAGTACTTC.

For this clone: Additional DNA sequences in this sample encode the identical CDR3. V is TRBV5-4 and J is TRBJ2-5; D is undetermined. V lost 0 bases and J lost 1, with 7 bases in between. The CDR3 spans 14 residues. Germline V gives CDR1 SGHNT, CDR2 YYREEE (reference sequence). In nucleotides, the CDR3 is TGTGCCAGCAGCTTGGGGCTGGGCCAAGAGACCCAGTACTTC. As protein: CASSLGLGQETQYF.

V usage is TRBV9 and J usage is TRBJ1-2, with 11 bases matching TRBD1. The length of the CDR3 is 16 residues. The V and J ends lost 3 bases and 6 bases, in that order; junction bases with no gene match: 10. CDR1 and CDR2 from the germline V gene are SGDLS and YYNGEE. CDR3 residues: CASSAGTGGRADGYTF. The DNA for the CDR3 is TGTGCCAGCAGCGCCGGGACAGGGGGTCGGGCGGATGGCTACACCTTC.